This paragraph reports one TCR beta chain. All enrollees were roughly 18 to 95 years old and from 25 or so US areas. Source study methods: Reference gene primer amplification in the assay estimated nucleated cell counts. TCRdb's table, derived via immunoSEQ multiplex PCR, lists solely in-frame clones and lacks some. V and J calls and clone size are copied from that table; D and trimming were computed from the DNA. The sample records fewer than 350,000 clones, around 91% being singletons. These data come from a study of blood T cell repertoires in COVID-19. For the study at large: COVID-19 samples from acute and convalescent phases originated in the United States, Italy and Spain.

The CDR3 loop spans 18 amino acids. Trimming at V came to 10 bases and at J to 3 bases, leaving 14 bases not matched to a gene. Germline lookup yields CDR1 ENHRY and CDR2 SYGVKD. This receptor was identified in a woman aged 40 to 50 who had recovered from COVID-19. The chain carries TRBV10-3 and TRBJ2-2; TRBD2 aligns across 13 bases. The sample taken for sequencing was PBMCs or T cells enriched from blood (not recorded which). In DNA form, the CDR3 reads TGTGCCACCGAACTAGCGGGAGGGCCTGAGGTGGACACCGGGGAGCTGTTTTTT. Its protein product is CATELAGGPEVDTGELFF.